This T cell receptor beta chain was observed in a study of CD8 T cells in ankylosing spondylitis. The V gene end was trimmed by 4 bases and the J gene end by 3 bases; junction bases not matched to a gene: 10. The germline CDR1 and CDR2 sequences are DFQATT and SNEGSKA (reference sequence). This CDR3 region has 16 residues. The sample holds many counts of this clonotype. The antigen is undetermined. Libraries of TCR beta came from quantitative 5'-RACE with molecular barcodes. TCRdb independently ran MiXCR on the 5' RACE reads; one entry per CDR3 protein. The sample carries some 800,000 distinct CDR3 sequences, around 11% recorded once. The study, taken as a whole, reports: The study looked at matched synovial fluid samples from ankylosing spondylitis patients. Disease-linked clones were reported to be significantly enriched there. Characteristic, it appeared, of ankylosing spondylitis blood was a TCR beta motif of eight highly homologous variants. Relatively rare in peripheral blood, disease-linked clones were also CD8+. Both synovial fluid and blood in reactive arthritis had previously been reported to carry some motif variants.

The chain links TRBV20-1 to TRBJ2-3, with 10 bases matching TRBD2. The TCR comes from a male donor with ankylosing spondylitis. Input material: blood, either unsorted or a sorted T cell fraction (not recorded which). The DNA of the CDR3 is TGCAGTGCTATTGAATTAGCGGGAGGCGTAACAGATACGCAGTATTTT. Protein sequence: CSAIELAGGVTDTQYF.